Reported below is one T cell receptor (beta chain). Profiled with immunoSEQ multiplex PCR; TCRdb holds only in-frame clones, not every one. Here the sample spans 600,000 or so clones, around 87% being singletons. This CDR3 comprises 16 residues. Germline CDR1 reads SQVTM; CDR2 reads ANQGSEA. V was shortened by 3 bases and J by 1 base, with 13 bases between the two germline ends. This entry belongs to a study of shared T cell receptors in the human thymus. This same sample was also part of a study on human thymus T cells. Per that paper: Immunologically healthy infants in Finland undergoing congenital heart defect surgery were the donors. In corrective heart surgery, resections were taken, and these provided the thymus tissue. It looked as if thymic and blood repertoires used V and J genes in a biased way. Unrelated individuals were reported by related research to share highly overlapping thymic repertoires.

Material for sequencing was thymocytes. The V gene is TRBV29-1, the J gene TRBJ2-6, with D maybe TRBD2 (6 bases). This receptor was identified in a boy under three years old with a congenital heart defect. For the CDR3, the DNA is TGCAGCGTTGACGGGGGATCACGGTCTGGGGCCAACGTCCTGACTTTC. This translates into CSVDGGSRSGANVLTF.